This TCR beta chain was profiled in a study of identical twins. A remark on this clonotype: Its antigen is unidentified.

TCRdb processed the 5' RACE reads anew with MiXCR; each CDR3 protein has one entry. The profile shows 400,000 to 550,000 distinct CDR3 sequences, 20% to 25% of them singletons. V gave up 7 bases and J gave up 3 bases; unmatched junction bases: 10. CDR1 and CDR2 (germline): SNHLY, FYNNEI. The CDR3 has 15 amino acids. Broader study findings: Fewer insertions marked abundant cord blood beta clonotypes; young adult naive trended weakly, memory not at all.

These data were likewise used in another study, on T cells expressing NK-cell markers.

V and J are TRBV2 and TRBJ1-2; 8 bases are a match to TRBD1. Sequenced sample: CD4+ T cells sorted from blood. This TCR was recovered from a woman younger than 30 in good health. CDR3: CASTPRGLGDYGYTF. The CDR3 nucleotides read TGTGCCAGCACTCCCAGGGGGCTAGGTGACTATGGCTACACCTTC. The full variable domain, its missing parts supplied by reference TRBV2 and TRBJ1-2, is EPEVTQTPSHQVTQMGQEVILRCVPISNHLYFYWYRQILGQKVEFLVSFYNNEISEKSEIFDDQFSVERPDGSNFTLKIRSTKLEDSAMYFCASTPRGLGDYGYTFGSGTRLTVV.